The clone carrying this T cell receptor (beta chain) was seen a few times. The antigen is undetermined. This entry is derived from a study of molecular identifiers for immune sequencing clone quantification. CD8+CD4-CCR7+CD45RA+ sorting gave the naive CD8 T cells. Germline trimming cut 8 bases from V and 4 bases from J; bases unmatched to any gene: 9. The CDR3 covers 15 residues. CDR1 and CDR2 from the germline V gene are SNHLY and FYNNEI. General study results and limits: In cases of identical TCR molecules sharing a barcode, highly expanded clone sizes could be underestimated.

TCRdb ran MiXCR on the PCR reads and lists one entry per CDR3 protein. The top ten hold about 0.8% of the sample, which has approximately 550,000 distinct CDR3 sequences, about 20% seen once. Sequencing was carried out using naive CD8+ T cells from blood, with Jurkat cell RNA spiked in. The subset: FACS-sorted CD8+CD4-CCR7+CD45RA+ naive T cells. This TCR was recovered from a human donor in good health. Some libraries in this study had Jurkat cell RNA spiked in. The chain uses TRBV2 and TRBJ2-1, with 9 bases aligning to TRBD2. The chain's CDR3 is CASGISGSSYNEQFF. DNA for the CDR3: TGTGCCAGCGGTATTAGCGGGAGTTCTTACAATGAGCAGTTCTTC. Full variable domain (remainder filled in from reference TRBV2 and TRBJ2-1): EPEVTQTPSHQVTQMGQEVILRCVPISNHLYFYWYRQILGQKVEFLVSFYNNEISEKSEIFDDQFSVERPDGSNFTLKIRSTKLEDSAMYFCASGISGSSYNEQFFGPGTRLTVL.